One sample yielded the 17 T cell receptor beta chains listed below, sequenced in a study of T cells after yellow fever vaccination. From the 5' RACE reads, TCRdb called clonotypes with MiXCR, one entry per CDR3 protein. The sample includes nearly 550,000 distinct CDR3 sequences, around 21% of them seen just once. The specimen was PBMCs, collected 15 days after the yellow fever booster vaccination. The receptors were sampled from a man younger than 40 who received the YFV17D yellow fever vaccine.

This clonotype was found a few times. The rearrangement joins TRBV20-1 to TRBJ1-4; 8 bases align to TRBD1. The CDR3 sequence is 15 residues long. Trimming removed 1 base from V and 8 bases from J; junction bases left unmatched: 9. CDR1 and CDR2 (germline): DFQATT, SNEGSKA (reference sequence). The CDR3 spells CSARGQPDRGEKLFF. CDR3 nucleotides: TGCAGTGCTAGAGGTCAACCTGACAGGGGCGAAAAACTGTTTTTT.

The V call is TRBV7-2, the J call TRBJ2-6; D perhaps matches TRBD1 (5 bases). CDR3 length equals 15 residues. Trimming stripped 1 base from V and 3 bases from J, with 7 bases between. CDR1 is SGHTA and CDR2 is FQGNSA in the germline V gene. As DNA, the CDR3 is TGTGCCAGCAGCTTAGTGGGGCGTGGGGCCAACGTCCTGACTTTC. Translated: CASSLVGRGANVLTF.

V is TRBV12-3 or TRBV12-4 and J is TRBJ2-1; 7 nucleotides agree with TRBD2. The ends lost 0 bases at V and 10 bases at J; junction bases unmatched: 12. The CDR3 runs to 16 residues. The CDR3 DNA reads as TGTGCCAGCAGTTTAGCAGGCGGGAGCCCCGTGGGGGAGCAGTTCTTC. Protein product: CASSLAGGSPVGEQFF.

This chain joins TRBV7-8 and TRBJ2-1; tentative D call: TRBD2 (5 bases). V was trimmed by 1 base and J by 1 base, leaving 11 bases between them. This CDR3 has 16 amino acids. Germline CDR1 reads SGHVS; CDR2 reads FQNEAQ. CDR3: CASSLELDSSYNEQFF. In nucleotides, the CDR3 is TGTGCCAGCAGCTTAGAACTAGATTCGTCCTACAATGAGCAGTTCTTC.

The chain has TRBV18 and TRBJ2-1, with 7 nucleotides matching TRBD2. Germline-derived CDR1 and CDR2 are KGHSH and LQKENI. CDR3 length equals 16 residues. V lost 1 base, J lost 6 bases, and 9 bases stayed unmatched. CDR3 region: CASSPRAGEAGNEQFF. The CDR3 DNA is TGTGCCAGCTCACCACGGGCGGGAGAGGCCGGCAATGAGCAGTTCTTC.

V is TRBV7-2 and J is TRBJ2-7, with D perhaps TRBD1 or TRBD2 (5 bases each). CDR1 and CDR2 from the germline V gene are SGHTA and FQGNSA. CDR3 length equals 16 residues. The V gene lost 1 base and the J gene lost 4 bases, with 17 bases spanning the gap. The CDR3 DNA reads TGTGCCAGCAGCTTAGTCCCAGGGACGAATTTGTACGAGCAGTACTTC. It codes for CASSLVPGTNLYEQYF.

V usage is TRBV11-1 and J usage is TRBJ2-7, with no clear D. Looked up from germline, CDR1 is SGHAT and CDR2 is FQDESV (reference sequence). The CDR3 has 14 amino acids. Between the trimmed V and J ends, which lost 1 base and 3 bases, there was a span of 10 bases. CDR3 DNA: TGTGCCAGCAGCTTAGGATCCCTGAACTACGAGCAGTACTTC. Protein sequence: CASSLGSLNYEQYF.

V gene TRBV5-1 combines with J gene TRBJ2-3; D is possibly TRBD2 (5 bases). Between the trimmed V and J ends, which lost 7 bases and 2 bases, there was a span of 17 bases. The CDR3 extends over 15 amino acids. The V gene's germline CDR1 is SGHRS and CDR2 YFSETQ. Here the CDR3 DNA reads TGCGCCAGCCGGGGTCTCGCAAGTTTCACAGATACGCAGTATTTT. This codes for CASRGLASFTDTQYF. Together with reference TRBV5-1 and TRBJ2-3, the CDR3 gives the full variable domain: KAGVTQTPRYLIKTRGQQVTLSCSPISGHRSVSWYQQTPGQGLQFLFEYFSETQRNKGNFPGRFSGRQFSNSRSEMNVSTLELGDSALYLCASRGLASFTDTQYFGPGTRLTVL.

Only a few counts were recorded for this clonotype. The V and J genes are TRBV15 and TRBJ2-7; TRBD2 aligns across 9 bases. The CDR3 covers 15 residues. J lost 7 bases, V lost 1 base, and 8 bases had no gene match. CDR1 and CDR2 (germline): LNHNV, YYDKDF (reference sequence). CDR3 protein: CATSRGGLAGDEQYF. CDR3 bases: TGTGCCACCAGCAGAGGGGGACTAGCTGGAGATGAGCAGTACTTC.

This clonotype has only a few counts. The V and J genes are TRBV7-8 and TRBJ1-5, with TRBD1 as a possible D gene (5 bases). This CDR3 comprises 14 residues. The germline CDR1 and CDR2 sequences are SGHVS and FQNEAQ. Trimming pared 1 base from V and 2 bases from J, leaving 6 bases between. The CDR3 spells CASSLEQGNQPQHF. CDR3 DNA: TGTGCCAGCAGCTTAGAACAGGGCAATCAGCCCCAGCATTTT.

V gene TRBV15 combines with J gene TRBJ1-2; 9 nucleotides match TRBD1. J lost 6 bases, V lost 0 bases, and 8 bases had no gene match. Germline-derived CDR1 and CDR2 are LNHNV and YYDKDF (reference sequence). The length of the CDR3 is 16 residues. The CDR3: CATSRDWEQGANGYTF. CDR3 DNA: TGTGCCACCAGCAGAGATTGGGAACAGGGGGCGAATGGCTACACCTTC.

This clonotype was detected a few times. The genes are TRBV3-1 and TRBJ2-3; D is undetermined. This CDR3 has 15 amino acids. Germline V gene lookup returns CDR1 LGHDT and CDR2 YNNKEL (reference sequence). The V end was cut by 1 base, the J end by 0 bases, with 8 bases between. CDR3 loop: CASSQGQPSTDTQYF. The CDR3 DNA reads as TGTGCCAGCAGCCAAGGACAACCTAGCACAGATACGCAGTATTTT.

The chain carries TRBV20-1 and TRBJ2-7; 7 positions match TRBD2. The V gene's germline CDR1 is DFQATT and CDR2 SNEGSKA (reference sequence). V lost 3 bases and J lost 5; bases outside the gene matches: 7. This CDR3 region has 13 residues. The CDR3 protein is CSARTGGLDEQYF. Here the CDR3 DNA reads TGCAGTGCTAGGACGGGAGGTCTAGACGAGCAGTACTTC.

There are many counts of this clonotype. The V gene is TRBV20-1, the J gene TRBJ2-1; D could derive from TRBD1 or TRBD2 (5 bases each). V lost 8 bases, J lost 6 bases, and 11 bases lay in between. Germline V CDR1 and CDR2: DFQATT, SNEGSKA (reference sequence). The CDR3 is 11 amino acids. The CDR3 sequence is CSSGTLNEQFF. CDR3 bases: TGCAGTTCCGGGACCCTCAATGAGCAGTTCTTC.

This clonotype was picked up a small number of times. This chain connects TRBV7-9 to TRBJ2-1; D is ambiguous. Germline loops: CDR1 SEHNR, CDR2 FQNEAQ (reference sequence). The CDR3 has 12 amino acids. Between the trimmed V and J ends, which lost 3 bases and 6 bases, there was a span of 6 bases. DNA of the CDR3: TGTGCCAGCAGCTTGCCGCTCAATGAGCAGTTCTTC. This translates into CASSLPLNEQFF.

The V call is TRBV29-1, the J call TRBJ2-7; 7 bases match TRBD1. Unmatched junction bases numbered 7, after V lost 6 bases and J lost 2 bases. The CDR3 length is 13 residues. CDR1 SQVTM and CDR2 ANQGSEA come from the germline V gene. CDR3 bases: TGCAGCGTGATCCGGGACAGTCCCTACGAGCAGTACTTC. Its translation: CSVIRDSPYEQYF.

This clonotype has a handful of counts. The chain employs TRBV6-6 and TRBJ1-2; 7 bases line up with TRBD1. Germline values: CDR1 MNHNY, CDR2 SVGAGI (reference sequence). V shed 2 bases and J 11 bases; nucleotides not matched to a gene: 5. The CDR3 loop spans 12 amino acids. The CDR3 reads CASSYDRADYTF. In DNA, the CDR3 is TGTGCCAGCAGTTACGACAGGGCCGATTACACCTTC.